What follows is one T cell receptor beta chain and its context. Trimming cost V 2 bases and J 6 bases, with 13 bases left between them. The CDR3 contains 15 residues. CDR1 MNHEY and CDR2 SVGAGI come from the germline V gene. This sample was taken from a study of blood T cell repertoires in COVID-19. Authors' analysis steps: Reference gene primer amplification in the assay estimated nucleated cell counts. Libraries were prepared by immunoSEQ multiplex PCR; TCRdb keeps only in-frame clonotypes and omits some of them. The V and J calls and clone size were taken over from that table, and D and trimming were inferred from the DNA. The profile covers 200,000 to 300,000 clones, with 70% to 90% appearing a single time and approximately 9% taken by the ten largest.

This TCR came from a woman between 45 and 65 years old with acute COVID-19. The sequencing sample was made of PBMCs or T cells enriched from blood (not recorded which). The chain joins TRBV6-5 to TRBJ2-2, with TRBD1 as a possible D gene (6 bases). Here the CDR3 reads CASSYGQGYAGELFF. For the CDR3, the DNA is TGTGCCAGCAGTTACGGCCAGGGGTATGCCGGGGAGCTGTTTTTT.